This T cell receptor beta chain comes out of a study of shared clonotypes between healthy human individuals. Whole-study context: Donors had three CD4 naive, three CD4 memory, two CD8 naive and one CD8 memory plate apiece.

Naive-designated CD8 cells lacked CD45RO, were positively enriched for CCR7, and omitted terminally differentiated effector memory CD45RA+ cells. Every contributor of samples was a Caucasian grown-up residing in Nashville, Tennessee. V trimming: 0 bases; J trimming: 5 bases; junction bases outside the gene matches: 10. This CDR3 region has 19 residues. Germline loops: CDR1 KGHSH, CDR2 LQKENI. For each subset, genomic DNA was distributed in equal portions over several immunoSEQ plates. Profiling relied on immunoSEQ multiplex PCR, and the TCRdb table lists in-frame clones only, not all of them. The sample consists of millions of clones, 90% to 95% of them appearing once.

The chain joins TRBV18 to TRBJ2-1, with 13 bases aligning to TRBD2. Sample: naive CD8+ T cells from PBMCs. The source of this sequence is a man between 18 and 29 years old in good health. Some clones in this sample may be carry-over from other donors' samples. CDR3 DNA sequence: TGTGCCAGCTCACCACCGGGACTAGCGGGACGTAAACTGAACAATGAGCAGTTCTTC. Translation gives CASSPPGLAGRKLNNEQFF. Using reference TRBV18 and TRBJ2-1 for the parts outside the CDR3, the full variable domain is NAGVMQNPRHLVRRRGQEARLRCSPMKGHSHVYWYRQLPEEGLKFMVYLQKENIIDESGMPKERFSAEFPKEGPSILRIQQVVRGDSAAYFCASSPPGLAGRKLNNEQFFGPGTRLTVL.